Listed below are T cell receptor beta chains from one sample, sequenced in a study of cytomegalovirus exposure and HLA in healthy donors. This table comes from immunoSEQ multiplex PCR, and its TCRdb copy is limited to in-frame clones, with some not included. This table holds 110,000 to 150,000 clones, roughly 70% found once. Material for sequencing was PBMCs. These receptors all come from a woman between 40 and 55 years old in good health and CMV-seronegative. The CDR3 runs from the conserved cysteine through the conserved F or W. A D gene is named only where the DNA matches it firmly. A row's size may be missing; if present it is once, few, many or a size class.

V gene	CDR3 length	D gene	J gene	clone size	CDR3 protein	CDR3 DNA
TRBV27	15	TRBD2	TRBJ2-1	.	CASSPGTSGYNEQFF	TGTGCCAGCAGCCCCGGAACTAGCGGTTACAATGAGCAGTTCTTC
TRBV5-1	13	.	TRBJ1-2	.	CASSLVGYYGYTF	TGCGCCAGCAGCTTGGTCGGGTACTATGGCTACACCTTC
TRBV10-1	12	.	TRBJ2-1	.	CASSGTFNEQFF	TGCGCCAGCAGCGGGACTTTCAATGAGCAGTTCTTC
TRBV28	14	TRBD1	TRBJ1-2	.	CASSRGQAYYGYTF	TGTGCCAGCAGTCGTGGACAGGCTTATTATGGCTACACCTTC
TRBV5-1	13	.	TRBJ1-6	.	CASSLTGNSPLHF	TGCGCCAGCAGCTTGACCGGGAATTCACCCCTCCACTTT
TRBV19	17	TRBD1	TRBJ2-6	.	CASSTLGGTGFASVLTF	TGTGCCAGTAGTACATTGGGAGGGACAGGGTTTGCCAGCGTCCTGACTTTC
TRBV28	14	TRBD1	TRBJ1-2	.	CASSLPTGTYGYTF	TGTGCCAGCAGTTTGCCGACAGGGACCTATGGCTACACCTTC
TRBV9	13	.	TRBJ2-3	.	CASSVGGADTQYF	TGTGCCAGCAGCGTAGGGGGGGCAGATACGCAGTATTTT
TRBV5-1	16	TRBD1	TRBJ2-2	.	CASSLGVGQGTGELFF	TGCGCCAGCAGCTTGGGAGTGGGACAGGGTACCGGGGAGCTGTTTTTT
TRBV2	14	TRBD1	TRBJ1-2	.	CASRRRDSFYGYTF	TGTGCCAGCAGACGTCGGGACAGTTTCTATGGCTACACCTTC
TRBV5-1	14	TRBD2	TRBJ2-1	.	CASSLGLAGGEQFF	TGCGCCAGCAGCTTGGGTCTAGCGGGGGGAGAGCAGTTCTTC
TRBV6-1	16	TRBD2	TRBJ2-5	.	CASSEVRLAGEETQYF	TGTGCCAGCAGTGAAGTGAGGCTAGCGGGGGAAGAGACCCAGTACTTC
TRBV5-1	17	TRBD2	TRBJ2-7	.	CASSLAASGRTSYEQYF	TGCGCCAGCAGCTTGGCTGCTAGCGGGAGGACCTCCTACGAGCAGTACTTC
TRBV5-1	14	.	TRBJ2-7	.	CASSPGLSLYEQYF	TGCGCCAGCAGCCCCGGACTGTCACTATACGAGCAGTACTTC
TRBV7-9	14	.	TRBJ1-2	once	CSSSPRRGGTGYTF	TGTTCCAGCAGCCCACGTAGGGGGGGGACTGGCTACACCTTC
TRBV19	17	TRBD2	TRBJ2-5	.	CASSGNRGSGRLGTQYF	TGTGCCAGTAGCGGAAACCGGGGGAGCGGGAGGCTGGGGACCCAGTACTTC
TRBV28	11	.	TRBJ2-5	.	CASRLAETQYF	TGTGCCAGCAGGCTCGCGGAGACCCAGTACTTC
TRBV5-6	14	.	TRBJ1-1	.	CASSLAVAMTEAFF	TGTGCCAGCAGCTTGGCCGTAGCAATGACTGAAGCTTTCTTT
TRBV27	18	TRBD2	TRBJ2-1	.	CASSLLGLGGGTYNEQFF	TGTGCCAGCAGTTTATTGGGACTCGGCGGGGGAACCTACAATGAGCAGTTCTTC